This T cell receptor (beta chain) originates from a study of cytomegalovirus exposure and HLA in healthy donors. Study-level findings and limits: A later analysis, which compared TCR beta chains of equal frequency, found the HLA-associated ones more clonally expanded. One variant, a missense change in DCLRE1C, was linked in a later analysis to TCR beta V- and J-gene trimming. The number of N-insertions in an Asian-associated ancestry cluster was reportedly below the 666-donor mean in a later analysis.

V lost 4 bases, J lost 5 bases, and 9 bases lay in between. The CDR3 runs 14 residues. Germline V CDR1 and CDR2: WSHSY, SAAADI. It was with 60 Vbeta and 13 Jbeta primers that the PCR ran. Produced via immunoSEQ multiplex PCR; TCRdb's table is partial and in-frame only. This table has 200,000 or so clones, over 70% appearing once. With respect to this clone: What it recognizes is unknown.

This TCR was sampled from a woman aged 18-29 years in good health and CMV-seropositive. Specimen: PBMCs. This chain joins TRBV10-2 and TRBJ1-6; D not resolved. The chain's CDR3 is CASSVGRDNSPLHF. The DNA for the CDR3 is TGCGCCAGCAGTGTTGGGCGGGATAATTCACCCCTCCACTTT.